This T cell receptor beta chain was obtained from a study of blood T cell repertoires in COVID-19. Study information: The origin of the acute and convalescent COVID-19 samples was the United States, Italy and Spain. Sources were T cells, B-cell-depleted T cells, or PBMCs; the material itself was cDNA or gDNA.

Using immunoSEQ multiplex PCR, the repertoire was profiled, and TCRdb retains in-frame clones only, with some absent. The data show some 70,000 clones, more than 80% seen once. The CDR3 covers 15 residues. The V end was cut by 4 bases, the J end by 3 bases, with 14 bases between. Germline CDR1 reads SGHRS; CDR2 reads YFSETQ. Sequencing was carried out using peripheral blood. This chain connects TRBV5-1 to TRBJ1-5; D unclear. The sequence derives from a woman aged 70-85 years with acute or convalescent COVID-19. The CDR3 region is CASSLAPGLNQPQHF. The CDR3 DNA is TGCGCCAGCAGCCTCGCCCCAGGTCTCAATCAGCCCCAGCATTTT.